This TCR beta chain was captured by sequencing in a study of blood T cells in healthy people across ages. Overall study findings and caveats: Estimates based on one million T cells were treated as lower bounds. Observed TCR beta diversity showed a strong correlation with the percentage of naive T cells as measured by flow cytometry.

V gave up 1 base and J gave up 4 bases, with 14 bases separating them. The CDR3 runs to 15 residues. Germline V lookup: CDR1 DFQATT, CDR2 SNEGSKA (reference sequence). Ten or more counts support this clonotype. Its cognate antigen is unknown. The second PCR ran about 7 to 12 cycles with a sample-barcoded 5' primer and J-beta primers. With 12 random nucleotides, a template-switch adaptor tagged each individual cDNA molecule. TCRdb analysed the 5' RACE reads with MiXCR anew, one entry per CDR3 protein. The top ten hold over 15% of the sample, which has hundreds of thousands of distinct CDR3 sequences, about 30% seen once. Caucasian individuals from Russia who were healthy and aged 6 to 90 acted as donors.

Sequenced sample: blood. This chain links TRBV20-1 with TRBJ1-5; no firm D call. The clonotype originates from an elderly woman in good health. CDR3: CSARVVVARNQPQHF. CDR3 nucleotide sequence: TGCAGTGCTAGAGTGGTCGTAGCCAGGAATCAGCCCCAGCATTTT.